The 25 T cell receptor beta chains below come from one sample, sequenced in a study of T cells in Graves' hyperthyroidism and ophthalmopathy. Amplified TCR beta CDR3 regions derived from RNA transcripts. First-round RT-PCR targeting the TCR CDR3 was performed with the HTBI primer set. TCRdb recomputed calls from the multiplex PCR reads with MiXCR, one row per CDR3 protein. The table lists some 600,000 distinct CDR3 sequences, approximately 15% of them singletons. What was sequenced was blood. The receptors shown here come from a woman in her twenties or thirties with Graves' hyperthyroidism that later progressed to Graves' ophthalmopathy.

This clonotype was observed many times. The gene calls are TRBV20-1 and TRBJ2-7, with TRBD1 identical over 10 bases. Trimming removed 0 bases from V and 4 bases from J; junction bases left unmatched: 9. CDR3 size: 16 residues. Germline V gene lookup returns CDR1 DFQATT and CDR2 SNEGSKA (reference sequence). CDR3 bases: TGCAGTGCTAGAGACATGGACAGGGGGAACGGATACGAGCAGTACTTC. Protein product: CSARDMDRGNGYEQYF.

This clonotype was observed many times. The chain has TRBV11-2 and TRBJ1-2; 7 bases agree with TRBD1. From germline, CDR1 is SGHAT and CDR2 FQNNGV. The CDR3 is 15 amino acids. The V and J ends lost 5 bases and 0 bases, in that order; junction bases with no gene match: 6. In DNA form, the CDR3 reads TGTGCCAGCAGCGTCACAGGGGCGACTAACTATGGCTACACCTTC. Translation: CASSVTGATNYGYTF.

There are many counts of this clonotype. This chain connects TRBV2 to TRBJ2-5; 9 bases agree with TRBD2. The length of the CDR3 is 14 residues. With 3 bases clipped from V and 3 bases from J, the junction kept 2 bases outside the gene matches. Germline V gives CDR1 SNHLY, CDR2 FYNNEI. This chain's CDR3 is CASSDSSGKETQYF. The DNA of the CDR3 is TGTGCCAGCAGTGACTCTAGCGGGAAAGAGACCCAGTACTTC.

The chain links TRBV13 to TRBJ1-4; TRBD1 aligns across 8 bases. V lost 3 bases, J lost 7 bases, and 4 bases stayed unmatched. The length of the CDR3 is 14 residues. Germline CDR1 PRHDT, CDR2 FYEKMQ (reference sequence). Here the CDR3 reads CASSFYRGGEKLFF. In DNA, the CDR3 is TGTGCCAGCAGCTTTTACAGGGGGGGTGAAAAACTGTTTTTT.

This clonotype was seen a few times. The rearrangement links TRBV14 to TRBJ2-2; D gene ambiguous. There are 12 residues in the CDR3. Germline V gives CDR1 SGHDN, CDR2 FVKESK. The V end was cut by 4 bases, the J end by 8 bases, with 8 bases between. The CDR3 loop is CASSPHPGELFF. The CDR3 coding sequence is TGTGCCAGCAGCCCCCACCCGGGGGAGCTGTTTTTT.

Concerning this clonotype itself: A much more abundant neighbour one base away suggests this may be a read error. The V and J genes are TRBV12-3 or TRBV12-4 and TRBJ2-5; 8 bases line up with TRBD1. The V gene end was trimmed by 9 bases and the J gene end by 0 bases; junction bases not matched to a gene: 15. The CDR3 extends over 17 amino acids. The chain's CDR3 is CASSPSPGQAYQETQYF. CDR3 nucleotide sequence: TGTGCCAGTTCTCCGTCCCCGGGACAGGCGTACCAAGAGACCCAGTACTTC.

This chain uses TRBV29-1 with TRBJ1-5; D remains unclear. V was trimmed by 1 base and J by 6 bases, leaving 7 bases between them. Per germline, CDR1 SQVTM and CDR2 ANQGSEA. The CDR3 length is 12 residues. The CDR3 sequence: CSVEGWGQPQHF. DNA of the CDR3: TGCAGCGTTGAAGGGTGGGGTCAGCCCCAGCATTTT. Variable domain in full (rest from reference TRBV29-1 and TRBJ1-5): SAVISQKPSRDICQRGTSLTIQCQVDSQVTMMFWYRQQPGQSLTLIATANQGSEATYESGFVIDKFPISRPNLTFSTLTVSNMSPEDSSIYLCSVEGWGQPQHFGDGTRLSIL.

The chain uses TRBV19 and TRBJ2-1; 7 nucleotides align to TRBD2. V dropped 6 bases and J dropped 7; count of bases not matched to a gene: 6. The V gene's germline CDR1 is LNHDA and CDR2 SQIVND (reference sequence). This CDR3 is 13 amino acids long. Written as DNA, the CDR3 is TGTGCCAGTAGCAAAGTGGGGGGGAATGAGCAGTTCTTC. Encoded protein: CASSKVGGNEQFF.

This clonotype was seen many times. The CDR3 region is CASSGSADNRDFYEQYF. The CDR3 DNA sequence: TGTGCCAGCAGTGGGAGTGCCGACAATAGAGATTTCTACGAGCAGTACTTC. V and J are TRBV2 and TRBJ2-7, with no clear D. V shed 4 bases and J shed 3 bases, with 22 bases lying between them. From germline, CDR1 is SNHLY and CDR2 FYNNEI. The CDR3 sequence is 17 residues long. The full variable domain, its missing parts supplied by reference TRBV2 and TRBJ2-7, is EPEVTQTPSHQVTQMGQEVILRCVPISNHLYFYWYRQILGQKVEFLVSFYNNEISEKSEIFDDQFSVERPDGSNFTLKIRSTKLEDSAMYFCASSGSADNRDFYEQYFGPGTRLTVT.

This clonotype showed up many times. The rearrangement uses TRBV28 and TRBJ2-7; D may be TRBD1 (7 bases). Germline V lookup: CDR1 MDHEN, CDR2 SYDVKM. The CDR3 spans 16 residues. Deletions cut 5 bases from V and 1 base from J, with 18 bases between. The CDR3 DNA is TGTGCCAGCAGTACCGAGGGCAGGGGGGATTCCTACGAGCAGTACTTC. It translates to CASSTEGRGDSYEQYF.

As to this clonotype: One base away lies a much larger clone, so this may be a sequencing read error. The chain's CDR3 is CAKDQGYGYIF. DNA for the CDR3: TGTGCCAAGGACCAGGGCTATGGCTACATCTTC. The gene calls are TRBV30 and TRBJ1-2; a weak D match, TRBD1 (5 bases). The CDR3 sequence is 11 residues long. Germline V gene lookup returns CDR1 GTSNPN and CDR2 SVGIG (reference sequence).

Many counts were recorded for this clonotype. The chain joins TRBV18 to TRBJ2-1, with TRBD2 identical over 9 bases. CDR3 size: 14 residues. Germline CDR1 KGHSH, CDR2 LQKENI. Trimming at V came to 3 bases and at J to 10 bases, leaving 7 bases not matched to a gene. The CDR3 nucleotides read TGTGCCAGCTCACCCCCTAGCGGGGTGGGGGAGCAGTTCTTC. It translates to CASSPPSGVGEQFF.

J is TRBJ2-3 and V is TRBV5-1; TRBD1 is a possible D gene (6 bases). Germline V gene data show CDR1 as SGHRS and CDR2 as YFSETQ. V lost 7 bases to trimming and J lost 2 bases, with 17 bases between them. The CDR3 is made up of 15 amino acids. CDR3 amino acids: CASRTGTSATDTQYF. CDR3 DNA: TGCGCCAGCCGCACCGGGACATCAGCCACAGATACGCAGTATTTT.

At least ten counts were recorded for this clonotype. The chain employs TRBV5-1 and TRBJ2-7, with 9 bases identical to TRBD1. Germline V CDR1 and CDR2: SGHRS, YFSETQ. The trim removed 4 bases at V and 3 bases at J, leaving 8 bases unmatched. The CDR3 sequence is 15 residues long. The CDR3 region is CASSNGQGSVYEQYF. CDR3 nucleotides: TGCGCCAGCAGCAATGGACAGGGGTCGGTCTACGAGCAGTACTTC.

V is TRBV6-5 and J is TRBJ1-2; D may be TRBD1 (5 bases). Between the trimmed V and J ends, which lost 4 bases and 0 bases, there was a span of 12 bases. The CDR3 runs 15 residues. Germline V gene data show CDR1 as MNHEY and CDR2 as SVGAGI. The CDR3 DNA follows: TGTGCCAGCAGTTTTATGGGGCCAACTAACTATGGCTACACCTTC. Translation gives CASSFMGPTNYGYTF.

In this sample, this clonotype turned up a few times. The chain has TRBV4-1 and TRBJ2-7, with 8 bases aligning to TRBD1. This CDR3 is built from 14 residues. Germline loops: CDR1 MGHRA, CDR2 YSYEKL. The trim removed 8 bases at V and 0 bases at J, leaving 6 bases unmatched. The DNA of the CDR3 is TGCGCCAGCCACGGACAGGGTTCCTCCTACGAGCAGTACTTC. The encoded protein is CASHGQGSSYEQYF.

This clonotype has ten or more counts. This rearrangement joins TRBV10-3 to TRBJ2-7; D not certain. V was clipped by 3 bases and J by 3 bases, with 12 bases between them. Per germline, CDR1 ENHRY and CDR2 SYGVKD. CDR3 length equals 14 residues. The CDR3 loop reads CAISEDGENYEQYF. The CDR3 DNA reads as TGTGCCATCAGTGAAGATGGAGAGAACTACGAGCAGTACTTC.

There are many counts of this clonotype. Here the CDR3 DNA reads TGTGCCAGCAGCTTAGAACAGGCCCCCGCCTATAATTCACCCCTCCACTTT. This gives the protein CASSLEQAPAYNSPLHF. The genes are TRBV7-9 and TRBJ1-6, with D perhaps matching TRBD1 (5 bases). CDR3 length: 17 amino acids. CDR1 is SEHNR, CDR2 FQNEAQ, per germline (reference sequence). The V end lost 1 base, the J end lost 2 bases, and 12 bases lay between the germline ends.

This clonotype was recorded many times. The chain links TRBV29-1 to TRBJ1-2, with D possibly being TRBD1 (5 bases). Germline loops: CDR1 SQVTM, CDR2 ANQGSEA. The CDR3 covers 14 residues. V lost 0 bases and J lost 4, with 12 bases in between. The CDR3 spells CSVEDGARSYGYTF. In DNA, the CDR3 is TGCAGCGTTGAAGACGGGGCCAGATCCTATGGCTACACCTTC.

This clonotype was counted between two and nine times. One end of the junction does not line up with germline, which may come from a read error. The genes are TRBV7-3 and TRBJ2-2; 15 nucleotides match TRBD2. The CDR3 sequence is 16 residues long. Germline-derived CDR1 and CDR2 are SGHTA and FQGTGA. The DNA for the CDR3 is TGTGCCAGCAGCTCTACCGGGACTAGCGGGGGGCGGGAGCTGCTTTTT. It specifies CASSSTGTSGGRELLF. The complete variable domain, with remaining parts taken from reference TRBV7-3 and TRBJ2-2, reads GAGVSQTPSNKVTEKGKYVELRCDPISGHTALYWYRQSLGQGPEFLIYFQGTGAADDSGLPNDRFFAVRPEGSVSTLKIQRTERGDSAVYLCASSSTGTSGGRELLFGEGSRLTVL.

This clonotype was detected many times. The chain uses TRBV19 and TRBJ2-1; maybe TRBD2 (5 bases). Germline CDR1 LNHDA, CDR2 SQIVND (reference sequence). The CDR3 spans 17 residues. V was trimmed by 0 bases and J by 2 bases, leaving 14 bases between them. CDR3 bases: TGTGCCAGTAGTATAGATCTCCGCAGCGGAGCCTACAATGAGCAGTTCTTC. Protein product: CASSIDLRSGAYNEQFF.

This clonotype was counted ten times or more. The chain has TRBV19 and TRBJ2-5, with TRBD1 identical over 9 bases. The CDR3 consists of 14 residues. V was pared by 9 bases and J by 4 bases, with 9 bases of the junction left unmatched. Germline V gives CDR1 LNHDA, CDR2 SQIVND (reference sequence). The CDR3 nucleotides are TGTGCCAGCGCGGGACAGGGAGGACGAGAGACCCAGTACTTC. Translated: CASAGQGGRETQYF.

J is TRBJ2-2 and V is TRBV14; 9 nucleotides line up with TRBD1. Unmatched junction bases numbered 9, after V lost 4 bases and J lost 3 bases. Per germline, CDR1 SGHDN and CDR2 FVKESK. The CDR3 has 17 amino acids. Here the CDR3 DNA reads TGTGCCAGCAGCCCAAGATTCGGACAGGGGTACACCGGGGAGCTGTTTTTT. It codes for CASSPRFGQGYTGELFF.

In the case of this clonotype: One base away lies a much larger clone, so this may be a sequencing read error. This chain connects TRBV2 to TRBJ2-1, with D possibly being TRBD2 (5 bases). The CDR3 runs to 23 residues. Germline loops: CDR1 SNHLY, CDR2 FYNNEI. The DNA for the CDR3 is TGTGTCAGCAGGTCCGAGCGGCCCCCGGGGATCCCTCGATCATTTAGCTCCTACAATGAGCAGTTCTTC. Translating gives CVSRSERPPGIPRSFSSYNEQFF.

This clonotype was recorded at least ten times. This rearrangement joins TRBV7-2 to TRBJ2-7; the match to TRBD2 covers 15 bases. The CDR3 sequence is 18 residues long. V was clipped by 3 bases and J by 2 bases; unmatched bases: 8. The germline CDR1 and CDR2 sequences are SGHTA and FQGNSA. The CDR3 protein is CASSLRSGLAGGTYEQYF. CDR3 nucleotide sequence: TGTGCCAGCAGCTTGAGATCGGGACTAGCGGGAGGCACCTACGAGCAGTACTTC.